This T cell receptor beta chain is drawn from a study of blood T cells in healthy people across ages. A J-beta primer mix and a sample-barcoded 5' primer were used in a second PCR of roughly 6 to 11 cycles. TCRdb analysed the 5' RACE reads with MiXCR anew, one entry per CDR3 protein. The sample lists 380,000 or so distinct CDR3 sequences; more than 45% were seen once. A minimum of 6 million PBMCs was isolated per sample. Sequences were obtained from blood. This clonotype was obtained from a man aged 55 to 69 in good health.

CDR3 sequence reads: CASSLEGRLDYTF. The CDR3 nucleotides are TGTGCCAGCAGCTTAGAAGGGAGGCTTGACTACACCTTC. The chain recombines TRBV7-2 with TRBJ1-2; D unresolved. The CDR3 loop spans 13 amino acids. Germline V gene sequence: CDR1 SGHTA, CDR2 FQGNSA. With 1 base removed from V and 10 bases from J, the gap between germline ends came to 13 bases. Looking up the rest from reference TRBV7-2 and TRBJ1-2 gives the full variable domain: GAGVSQSPSNKVTEKGKDVELRCDPISGHTALYWYRQSLGQGLEFLIYFQGNSAPDKSGLPSDRFSAERTGGSVSTLTIQRTQQEDSAVYLCASSLEGRLDYTFGSGTRLTVV.